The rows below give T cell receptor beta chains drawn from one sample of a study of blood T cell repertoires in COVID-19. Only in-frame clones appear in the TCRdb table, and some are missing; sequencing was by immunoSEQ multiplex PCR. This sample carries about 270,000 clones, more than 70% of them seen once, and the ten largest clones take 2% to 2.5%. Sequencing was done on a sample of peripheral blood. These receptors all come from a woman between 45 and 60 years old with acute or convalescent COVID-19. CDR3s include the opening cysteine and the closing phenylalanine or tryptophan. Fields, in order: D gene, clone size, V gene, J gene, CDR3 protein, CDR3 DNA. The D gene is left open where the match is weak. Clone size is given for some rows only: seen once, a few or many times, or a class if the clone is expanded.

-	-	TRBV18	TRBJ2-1	CASSPVKISGEQFF	TGTGCCAGCTCACCAGTCAAGATTTCGGGTGAGCAGTTCTTC
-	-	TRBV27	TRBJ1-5	CASSTQQGNQPQHF	TGTGCCAGCAGTACCCAGCAGGGCAATCAGCCCCAGCATTTT
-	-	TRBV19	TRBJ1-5	CASSIFATGYQPQHF	TGTGCCAGTAGTATCTTTGCAACGGGGTATCAGCCCCAGCATTTT
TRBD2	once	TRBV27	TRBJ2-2	CASSTVGGRRDTGELFF	TGTGCCAGCAGTACGGTGGGCGGGAGGAGGGACACCGGGGAGCTGTTTTTT
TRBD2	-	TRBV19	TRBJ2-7	CASSARLAARNEQYF	TGTGCCAGTAGTGCGAGACTAGCAGCTCGAAACGAGCAGTACTTC
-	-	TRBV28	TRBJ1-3	CASSLFPFSGNTIYF	TGTGCCAGCAGTTTATTTCCGTTCTCTGGAAACACCATATATTTT
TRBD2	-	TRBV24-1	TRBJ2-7	CATSDSGRVGPYEQYF	TGTGCCACCAGTGATTCTGGGAGGGTCGGCCCCTACGAGCAGTACTTC
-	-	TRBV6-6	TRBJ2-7	CASSYSTGEAYEQYF	TGTGCCAGCAGTTACTCAACAGGGGAGGCCTACGAGCAGTACTTC
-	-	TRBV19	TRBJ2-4	CASQAKNIQYF	TGTGCCAGTCAAGCCAAAAACATTCAGTACTTC
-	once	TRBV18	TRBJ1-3	CASSPPGAGGNTIYF	TGTGCCAGCTCACCACCAGGGGCTGGTGGAAACACCATATATTTT
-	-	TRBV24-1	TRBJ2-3	CATSDWTATDTQYF	TGTGCCACCAGTGACTGGACAGCCACAGATACGCAGTATTTT
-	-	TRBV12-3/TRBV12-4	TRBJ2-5	CASSLEVRGTQYF	TGTGCCAGCAGTTTGGAGGTTAGAGGGACCCAGTACTTC
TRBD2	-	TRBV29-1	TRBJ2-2	CSVGGLKRGNTGELFF	TGCAGCGTTGGGGGTTTGAAGCGGGGGAACACCGGGGAGCTGTTTTTT
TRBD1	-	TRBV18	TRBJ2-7	CASSPRQGLAEQYF	TGTGCCAGCTCACCCAGACAGGGCCTGGCCGAGCAGTACTTC
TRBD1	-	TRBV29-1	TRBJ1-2	CSVFQGAGGYTF	TGCAGCGTTTTTCAGGGGGCGGGTGGCTACACCTTC
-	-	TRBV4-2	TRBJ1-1	CASSPNLGGTEAFF	TGTGCCAGCAGCCCTAACCTCGGGGGTACTGAAGCTTTCTTT
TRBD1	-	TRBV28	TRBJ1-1	CASSPVTGARVTEAFF	TGTGCCAGCAGTCCCGTGACAGGGGCCAGAGTCACTGAAGCTTTCTTT
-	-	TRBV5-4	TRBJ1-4	CASSFSVEANEKLFF	TGTGCCAGCAGCTTCTCGGTGGAGGCTAATGAAAAACTGTTTTTT
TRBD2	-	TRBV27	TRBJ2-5	CASSSAGGLAAETQYF	TGTGCCAGCAGTTCGGCAGGAGGACTAGCGGCAGAGACCCAGTACTTC
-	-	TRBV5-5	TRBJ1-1	CASSHGPPGAEAFF	TGTGCCAGCAGCCACGGACCCCCAGGGGCTGAAGCTTTCTTT